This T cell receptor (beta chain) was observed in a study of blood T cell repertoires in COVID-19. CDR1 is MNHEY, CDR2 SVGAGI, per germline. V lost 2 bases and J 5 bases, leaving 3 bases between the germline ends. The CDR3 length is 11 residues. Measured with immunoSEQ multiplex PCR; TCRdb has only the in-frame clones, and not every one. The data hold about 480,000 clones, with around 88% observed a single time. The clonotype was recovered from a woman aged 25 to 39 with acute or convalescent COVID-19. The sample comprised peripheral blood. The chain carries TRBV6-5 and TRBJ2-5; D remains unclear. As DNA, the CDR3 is TGTGCCAGCAGTTACGGCGAGACCCAGTACTTC. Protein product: CASSYGETQYF.